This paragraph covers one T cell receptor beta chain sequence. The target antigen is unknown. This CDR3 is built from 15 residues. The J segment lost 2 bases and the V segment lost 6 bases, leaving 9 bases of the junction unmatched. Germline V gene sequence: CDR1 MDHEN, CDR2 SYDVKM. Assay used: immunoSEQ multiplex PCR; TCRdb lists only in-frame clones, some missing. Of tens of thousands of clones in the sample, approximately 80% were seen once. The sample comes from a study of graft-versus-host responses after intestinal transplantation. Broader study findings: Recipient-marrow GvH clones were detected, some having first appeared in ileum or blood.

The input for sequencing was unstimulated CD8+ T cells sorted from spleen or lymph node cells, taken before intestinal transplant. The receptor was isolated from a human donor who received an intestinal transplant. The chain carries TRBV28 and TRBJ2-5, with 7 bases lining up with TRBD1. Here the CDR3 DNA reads TGTGCCAGCAGCATCACAGGGGACGGACAAGAGACCCAGTACTTC. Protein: CASSITGDGQETQYF.